This is a list of T cell receptor beta chains from one sample in a study of beta chain features in type 1 diabetes. The protocol was immunoSEQ multiplex PCR, while the TCRdb copy is restricted to in-frame clones and leaves out a portion. This sample has 250,000 or so clones, with around 68% found just once. Sample: naive CD4+ T cells from blood. These receptors were collected from a man aged 25 to 45 in good health. Each CDR3 is given with its conserved first and last residue. A D gene is named only where the DNA matches it firmly. The size of a clone is reported for some rows only, either as once, few or many, or as a class for expanded clones.

CASSLWAIPYEQYF | TGTGCCAGCAGTTTATGGGCCATCCCCTACGAGCAGTACTTC | - | TRBV27 | - | TRBJ2-7
CASSQAVLGLASDTQYF | TGCGCCAGCAGCCAAGCGGTTCTTGGACTAGCGTCTGATACGCAGTATTTT | - | TRBV4-3 | TRBD2 | TRBJ2-3
CAWQTSGRETQYF | TGTGCCTGGCAGACTAGCGGGCGGGAGACCCAGTACTTC | few | TRBV30 | TRBD2 | TRBJ2-5
CSVEDIIEDRGQETQYF | TGCAGCGTTGAAGATATCATCGAGGACAGGGGCCAAGAGACCCAGTACTTC | - | TRBV29-1 | TRBD1 | TRBJ2-5
CASSSITQDRGVSVSISYEQYF | TGTGCCAGCAGCTCGATCACCCAGGACAGGGGCGTTAGTGTTTCGATCTCCTACGAGCAGTACTTC | - | TRBV13 | TRBD1 | TRBJ2-7
CASSLTSGTYEQYF | TGTGCCAGCAGCTTAACTAGCGGTACCTACGAGCAGTACTTC | - | TRBV7-9 | TRBD2 | TRBJ2-7
CASSLGPWEQYF | TGTGCCAGCAGCTTAGGCCCCTGGGAGCAGTACTTC | - | TRBV13 | - | TRBJ2-7
CAWSVSRHYEQYF | TGTGCCTGGAGTGTTTCAAGGCACTACGAGCAGTACTTC | - | TRBV30 | - | TRBJ2-7
CAWSGGTAEQPQHF | TGTGCCTGGAGTGGAGGGACAGCGGAACAGCCCCAGCATTTT | - | TRBV30 | TRBD1 | TRBJ1-5
CASSSLAGETQYF | TGTGCCAGCAGCTCTCTAGCAGGAGAGACCCAGTACTTC | - | TRBV13 | - | TRBJ2-5
CAWEPGPYNEQFF | TGTGCCTGGGAACCGGGTCCTTACAATGAGCAGTTCTTC | - | TRBV30 | - | TRBJ2-1
CASSNDRGYEQYF | TGTGCCAGCAGCAATGACAGGGGGTACGAGCAGTACTTC | - | TRBV7-2 | TRBD1 | TRBJ2-7
CASSQDRATETQYF | TGTGCCAGCAGCCAAGATCGGGCTACGGAGACCCAGTACTTC | - | TRBV14 | - | TRBJ2-5
CSGTGTEVQETQYF | TGCAGCGGCACCGGGACCGAAGTACAAGAGACCCAGTACTTC | few | TRBV29-1 | - | TRBJ2-5
CASQKGESSYNEQFF | TGTGCCAGCCAAAAGGGGGAAAGCTCCTACAATGAGCAGTTCTTC | - | TRBV2 | - | TRBJ2-1
CAWSDFRTDTQYF | TGTGCCTGGAGTGATTTTCGGACAGATACGCAGTATTTT | few | TRBV30 | - | TRBJ2-3
CAWSWTQGDGYTF | TGTGCCTGGAGTTGGACACAGGGGGATGGCTACACCTTC | few | TRBV30 | TRBD1 | TRBJ1-2
CAWSRGYAGYTF | TGTGCCTGGAGTCGGGGATACGCTGGCTACACCTTC | few | TRBV30 | - | TRBJ1-2
CASSFPQRRYEQYF | TGTGCCAGCAGCTTTCCCCAGCGGCGATACGAGCAGTACTTC | - | TRBV7-2 | - | TRBJ2-7
CSVSGTSGQETQYF | TGCAGCGTTTCCGGGACTAGCGGACAAGAGACCCAGTACTTC | few | TRBV29-1 | TRBD2 | TRBJ2-5
CASSFGLATYNEQFF | TGTGCCAGCAGCTTTGGACTAGCCACGTACAATGAGCAGTTCTTC | - | TRBV4-2 | TRBD2 | TRBJ2-1
CSVGRGRETQYF | TGCAGCGTTGGACGGGGGAGGGAGACCCAGTACTTC | - | TRBV29-1 | - | TRBJ2-5
CACGSQPYNEQFF | TGTGCCTGTGGGAGCCAACCTTACAATGAGCAGTTCTTC | few | TRBV30 | - | TRBJ2-1
CASSVGASGVSYEQYF | TGTGCCAGCAGCGTAGGAGCTAGCGGCGTTTCCTACGAGCAGTACTTC | - | TRBV9 | TRBD2 | TRBJ2-7
CASSSSDGSLMRSTDTQYF | TGCGCCAGCAGCTCCTCTGACGGGAGTCTTATGCGTAGCACAGATACGCAGTATTTT | - | TRBV5-1 | - | TRBJ2-3
CASSLDSQETQYF | TGTGCCAGCAGCTTGGACAGCCAAGAGACCCAGTACTTC | once | TRBV11-2 | - | TRBJ2-5
CASDYSSGTGDEQYF | TGTGCCAGCGACTACTCGTCAGGGACTGGCGACGAGCAGTACTTC | - | TRBV7-9 | - | TRBJ2-7
CSARIGETQYF | TGCAGTGCTAGAATCGGGGAGACCCAGTACTTC | - | TRBV20-1 | - | TRBJ2-5
CALSYSGPYQETQYF | TGTGCCCTTTCCTACAGCGGGCCGTACCAAGAGACCCAGTACTTC | - | TRBV2 | - | TRBJ2-5
CASTLKGQSEQYF | TGTGCCAGCACGTTAAAGGGACAGAGTGAGCAGTACTTC | few | TRBV2 | TRBD1 | TRBJ2-7
CASSVDSNYSYTF | TGTGCCAGCAGCGTAGACAGCAACTATAGCTACACCTTC | - | TRBV9 | - | TRBJ1-2
CASSEAGDAYNEQFF | TGTGCCAGCAGCGAAGCGGGAGACGCCTACAATGAGCAGTTCTTC | - | TRBV9 | TRBD2 | TRBJ2-1
CASNSGANVLTF | TGTGCCAGCAACTCCGGGGCCAACGTCCTGACTTTC | few | TRBV5-6 | - | TRBJ2-6
CASSLAGPLTDTQYF | TGTGCCAGCAGCTTGGCGGGACCGCTGACAGATACGCAGTATTTT | - | TRBV5-6 | - | TRBJ2-3
CASSLVLAGAPYEQYF | TGTGCCAGCAGTCTGGTGCTAGCGGGAGCCCCCTACGAGCAGTACTTC | - | TRBV11-2 | TRBD2 | TRBJ2-7
CASSTGVVSEQYF | TGTGCCAGCAGTACAGGGGTAGTATCCGAGCAGTACTTC | - | TRBV6-6 | TRBD1 | TRBJ2-7
CAISSGHSAEAFF | TGTGCCATCAGCTCGGGACACTCGGCTGAAGCTTTCTTT | - | TRBV10-3 | - | TRBJ1-1
CASTPSPSGDEQFF | TGTGCCTCCACGCCGTCACCTAGCGGTGATGAGCAGTTCTTC | - | TRBV30 | TRBD2 | TRBJ2-1
CAWSVPDDTEAFF | TGTGCCTGGAGTGTACCGGATGACACTGAAGCTTTCTTT | - | TRBV30 | - | TRBJ1-1
CAWSYDRGNTEAFF | TGTGCCTGGAGTTATGACAGGGGTAATACTGAAGCTTTCTTT | few | TRBV30 | TRBD1 | TRBJ1-1
CASSLHREGLYGYTF | TGTGCCAGCAGCTTACACAGAGAGGGTCTTTATGGCTACACCTTC | - | TRBV7-9 | - | TRBJ1-2
CASSSTGLEQYF | TGTGCCAGCAGTTCGACAGGGCTCGAGCAGTACTTC | - | TRBV27 | TRBD1 | TRBJ2-7
CAWGRGNYEQYF | TGTGCCTGGGGCAGGGGGAACTACGAGCAGTACTTC | few | TRBV30 | TRBD1 | TRBJ2-7
CASRKGESGANVLTF | TGTGCCAGCAGGAAGGGCGAGTCTGGGGCCAACGTCCTGACTTTC | - | TRBV21-1 | - | TRBJ2-6